The sequence of this T cell receptor beta chain was determined in a study of cytomegalovirus exposure and HLA in healthy donors. Details on this clone: The antigen remains unidentified.

13 Jbeta primers and 60 Vbeta primers were used for the PCR. Repertoires were generated with immunoSEQ multiplex PCR, while TCRdb's copy carries only in-frame clones and drops some. This sample has more than 85,000 clones, with roughly 15% found just once. The CDR3 spans 13 residues. The germline gives CDR1 SGDLS, CDR2 YYNGEE. Trimming cost V 0 bases and J 4 bases, with 5 bases left between them. Study results and caveats: In a later analysis, donors in an Asian-associated ancestry cluster reportedly had fewer N-insertions in productive TCRs than the cohort mean. As a later analysis showed, a missense DCLRE1C variant was linked to trimming of TCR beta V- and J-genes.

Sequences were obtained from PBMCs. This receptor was identified in a female donor in good health and CMV-seronegative. The chain uses TRBV9 and TRBJ1-3; no definite D call. The CDR3 loop reads CASSVGQGNTIYF. CDR3 bases: TGTGCCAGCAGCGTAGGGCAGGGAAACACCATATATTTT.